Sequencing of this TCR beta chain was carried out in a study of blood T cell repertoires in COVID-19. Study-level information: The United States, Italy and Spain provided the acute and convalescent COVID-19 samples. The analysed material was cDNA or gDNA that came from T cells, B-cell-depleted T cells, or PBMCs.

Only one count was recorded for this clone. Authors' methods: Estimated nucleated cell counts came from reference gene primer amplification. Profiling relied on immunoSEQ multiplex PCR, and the TCRdb table lists in-frame clones only, not all of them. Clone size and V and J calls were adopted from that table, with D and trimming inferred from the DNA. The sample consists of fewer than 650,000 clones, 85% to 90% of them appearing once. This CDR3 comprises 12 residues. V lost 4 bases, J lost 3 bases, and 6 bases lay in between. Germline values: CDR1 LGHDT, CDR2 YNNKEL (reference sequence). The receptor's source is a woman aged 45-65 years with COVID-19, enrolled during active disease. V and J are TRBV3-1 (or the pseudogene TRBV3-2) and TRBJ1-1, with D unclear. The sequenced sample consisted of peripheral blood. This CDR3 is CASSLTYTEAFF. The CDR3 nucleotides read TGTGCCAGCAGCCTTACTTACACTGAAGCTTTCTTT.